Below are 15 T cell receptor beta chains sequenced from a single sample in a study of CD8 T cells in ankylosing spondylitis. Via MiXCR, TCRdb re-called the 5' RACE reads, giving one row per CDR3 protein. The repertoire holds 250,000 or so distinct CDR3 sequences, 15% to 20% seen once, with roughly 34% in the top ten. Source material: blood, either unsorted or a sorted T cell fraction (not recorded which). All receptors come from a male donor with ankylosing spondylitis or in good health (not recorded which).

Comments on this clonotype: Mismatch with germline at one junction end may stem from a read error. CDR3 sequence: CSARDPLFYNEQLF. In nucleotides, the CDR3 is TGCAGTGCTAGAGATCCACTTTTCTACAATGAGCAGTTATTC. V and J are TRBV20-1 and TRBJ2-1; D unresolved. CDR1 is DFQATT and CDR2 is SNEGSKA in the germline V gene (reference sequence). The CDR3 runs to 14 residues.

This chain links TRBV27 with TRBJ2-1; weak D call: TRBD1 (5 bases). V shed 2 bases and J shed 7 bases, with 6 bases lying between them. The CDR3 consists of 12 residues. The germline gives CDR1 MNHEY, CDR2 SMNVEV (reference sequence). The CDR3 DNA reads TGTGCCAGCAGTTTAAGGACAAATGAGCAGTTCTTC. It yields the protein CASSLRTNEQFF.

V gene TRBV5-1 combines with J gene TRBJ2-1, with D perhaps TRBD1 or TRBD2 (5 bases each). The CDR3 has 12 amino acids. V gave up 2 bases and J gave up 10 bases, with 10 bases separating them. Germline V CDR1 and CDR2: SGHRS, YFSETQ. CDR3 protein: CASSFVGAEQFF. DNA of the CDR3: TGCGCCAGCAGCTTCGTCGGGGCGGAGCAGTTCTTC.

This clonotype was recorded a few times. The chain uses TRBV6-5 and TRBJ2-5; 7 nucleotides match TRBD2. The germline V gene encodes CDR1 MNHEY and CDR2 SVGAGI. This CDR3 contains 14 residues. The J segment lost 7 bases and the V segment lost 2 bases, leaving 7 bases of the junction unmatched. For the CDR3, the DNA is TGTGCCAGCAGTTACGGAGCGGGAATCGGGACCCAGTACTTC. The encoded protein is CASSYGAGIGTQYF.

The chain joins TRBV4-2 to TRBJ2-1; TRBD2 agrees at 7 bases. Germline V CDR1 and CDR2: LGHNA, YNFKEQ. This CDR3 is 16 amino acids long. V lost 0 bases to trimming and J lost 5 bases; unmatched junction nucleotides: 7. CDR3 sequence: CASSQEGGSTHNEQFF. The DNA for the CDR3 is TGTGCCAGCAGCCAAGAGGGCGGGAGTACCCACAATGAGCAGTTCTTC.

The genes are TRBV7-9 and TRBJ2-1, with TRBD2 matching over 14 bases. Losses at the gene ends were 10 bases for V and 8 bases for J; bases not matched to a gene: 16. The CDR3 runs 17 residues. The germline gives CDR1 SEHNR, CDR2 FQNEAQ (reference sequence). CDR3 nucleotide sequence: TGTGCCACCCCAGGACTAGCGGGAGGTAGTATGCCAGATGAGCAGTTCTTC. Its translation is CATPGLAGGSMPDEQFF.

This clonotype was observed a few times. V gene TRBV7-9 combines with J gene TRBJ2-7; D possibly corresponds to TRBD1 (7 bases). There are 12 residues in the CDR3. Trimming took 11 bases from V and 3 from J, leaving 14 bases between them. Germline CDR1 is SEHNR and CDR2 is FQNEAQ (reference sequence). The DNA of the CDR3 is TGTGCCGGTTCCAGGGGGGTCTACGAGCAGTACTTC. This gives the protein CAGSRGVYEQYF.

A few counts support this clonotype. The chain joins TRBV5-1 to TRBJ2-3; D not resolved. This CDR3 region has 18 residues. V lost 0 bases and J lost 1, with 18 bases in between. CDR1 is SGHRS and CDR2 is YFSETQ in the germline V gene. Here the CDR3 DNA reads TGCGCCAGCAGCTTGGCCTCCGGACCGACGACGCGCACAGATACGCAGTATTTT. This sequence encodes CASSLASGPTTRTDTQYF. Full variable domain (missing parts from reference TRBV5-1 and TRBJ2-3): KAGVTQTPRYLIKTRGQQVTLSCSPISGHRSVSWYQQTPGQGLQFLFEYFSETQRNKGNFPGRFSGRQFSNSRSEMNVSTLELGDSALYLCASSLASGPTTRTDTQYFGPGTRLTVL.

The chain combines TRBV7-8 with TRBJ2-5; 13 nucleotides agree with TRBD2. CDR1 and CDR2 from the germline V gene are SGHVS and FQNEAQ. V gave up 5 bases and J gave up 5 bases; unmatched junction bases: 8. The length of the CDR3 is 16 residues. The CDR3 reads CASSLGLAGEHETQYF. The CDR3 coding sequence is TGTGCCAGCAGCCTCGGACTAGCGGGAGAGCACGAGACCCAGTACTTC. The variable domain in full, completed from reference TRBV7-8 and TRBJ2-5, reads GAGVSQSPRYKVAKRGQDVALRCDPISGHVSLFWYQQALGQGPEFLTYFQNEAQLDKSGLPSDRFFAERPEGSVSTLKIQRTQQEDSAVYLCASSLGLAGEHETQYFGPGTRLLVL.

This clonotype occurred a few times. The gene calls are TRBV20-1 and TRBJ2-7; 7 nucleotides align to TRBD2. Germline V gene lookup returns CDR1 DFQATT and CDR2 SNEGSKA (reference sequence). The CDR3 loop spans 15 amino acids. The V and J ends lost 0 bases and 5 bases, in that order; junction bases with no gene match: 10. The CDR3 spells CSARDPGGGLDEQYF. Here the CDR3 DNA reads TGCAGTGCTAGAGATCCGGGGGGAGGGTTGGACGAGCAGTACTTC.

This clonotype has just a few counts. This chain connects TRBV4-3 to TRBJ2-5; maybe TRBD2 (7 bases). V gave up 4 bases and J gave up 5 bases, with 20 bases separating them. The CDR3 length is 16 residues. Germline V gene data show CDR1 as LGHNA and CDR2 as YSLEER. The CDR3 DNA follows: TGCGCCAGCAGCCCGGGGGATCTGGGGGGGCTGGAGACCCAGTACTTC. Translated, it gives CASSPGDLGGLETQYF.

This chain joins TRBV7-3 and TRBJ1-2; D is perhaps TRBD1 (5 bases). Germline V gives CDR1 SGHTA, CDR2 FQGTGA. CDR3 length: 13 amino acids. V was shortened by 6 bases and J by 6 bases, with 14 bases between the two germline ends. The CDR3 reads CASSQTGKDGYTF. The CDR3 nucleotides are TGTGCCAGCAGTCAAACAGGAAAGGATGGCTACACCTTC. The full variable domain, rest sourced from reference TRBV7-3 and TRBJ1-2, is GAGVSQTPSNKVTEKGKYVELRCDPISGHTALYWYRQSLGQGPEFLIYFQGTGAADDSGLPNDRFFAVRPEGSVSTLKIQRTERGDSAVYLCASSQTGKDGYTFGSGTRLTVV.

This clonotype came up once. The rearrangement uses TRBV7-8 and TRBJ2-7, with 10 bases matching TRBD1. This CDR3 has 15 residues. Germline assignment: CDR1 SGHVS and CDR2 FQNEAQ. Trimming cost V 5 bases and J 3 bases; bases outside gene matches: 7. The CDR3 region is CASSPTGGNRYEQYF. CDR3 DNA sequence: TGTGCCAGCAGCCCGACAGGGGGCAACCGCTACGAGCAGTACTTC.

The genes are TRBV7-2 and TRBJ1-1; perhaps TRBD1 as D (5 bases). There are 14 residues in the CDR3. CDR1 is SGHTA, CDR2 FQGNSA, per germline. Trimming stripped 1 base from V and 6 bases from J, with 12 bases between. The CDR3 loop is CASSLEWQGPEAFF. CDR3 DNA sequence: TGTGCCAGCAGCTTAGAGTGGCAGGGCCCTGAAGCTTTCTTT.

This clonotype was seen a handful of times. This chain uses TRBV7-9 with TRBJ2-7, with D perhaps matching TRBD2 (7 bases). Germline CDR1 SEHNR, CDR2 FQNEAQ (reference sequence). The CDR3 length is 14 residues. The V and J ends lost 3 bases and 5 bases respectively, with 14 bases between them. The CDR3 DNA is TGTGCCAGCAGCTTTGGGGGGGCGCCGGACGAGCAGTACTTC. It specifies CASSFGGAPDEQYF. Variable domain in full (rest from reference TRBV7-9 and TRBJ2-7): DTGVSQNPRHKITKRGQNVTFRCDPISEHNRLYWYRQTLGQGPEFLTYFQNEAQLEKSRLLSDRFSAERPKGSFSTLEIQRTEQGDSAMYLCASSFGGAPDEQYFGPGTRLTVT.